Following are 10 T cell receptor beta chains from one sample sequenced in a study of neurological immune-mediated disorders. TCRdb ran MiXCR on the 5' RACE reads and lists one entry per CDR3 protein. The sample contains approximately 38,000 distinct CDR3 sequences, around 2.5% of which appear only once. The specimen was PBMCs. The receptor set was obtained from a man aged 45-65 years with multiple sclerosis.

This clonotype was observed many times. The chain joins TRBV5-1 to TRBJ1-2; a weak D match, TRBD1 (6 bases). The CDR3 spans 12 residues. Germline V gene lookup returns CDR1 SGHRS and CDR2 YFSETQ. V was clipped by 0 bases and J by 7 bases, with 7 bases between them. For the CDR3, the DNA is TGCGCCAGCAGCTTGGACAGGGTTGGCTACACCTTC. Translating gives CASSLDRVGYTF.

This clonotype came up many times. The chain combines TRBV20-1 with TRBJ1-1, with TRBD1 matching over 12 bases. Germline CDR1 is DFQATT and CDR2 is SNEGSKA (reference sequence). Losses at the gene ends were 1 base for V and 0 bases for J; bases not matched to a gene: 6. This CDR3 comprises 17 residues. The CDR3 nucleotides read TGCAGTGCTAGAGCTCCGGGACAGGGGGCAGTGAACACTGAAGCTTTCTTT. Its translation is CSARAPGQGAVNTEAFF.

This clonotype was seen at least ten times. The chain combines TRBV27 with TRBJ1-2, with no clear D. Looked up from germline, CDR1 is MNHEY and CDR2 is SMNVEV (reference sequence). V was trimmed by 2 bases and J by 5 bases, leaving 9 bases between them. The CDR3 has 13 residues. CDR3 sequence: CASSLDGTYGYTF. DNA for the CDR3: TGTGCCAGCAGTTTAGACGGAACGTATGGCTACACCTTC.

Details on this clonotype: This could be a read error, since a much larger clone is one nucleotide away. The chain employs TRBV10-3 and TRBJ1-6; D is ambiguous. The CDR3 extends over 12 amino acids. Germline V CDR1 and CDR2: ENHRY, SYGVKD. The CDR3 is CAVSHSNSPLHF. The CDR3 DNA sequence: TGTGCCGTCAGTCACAGTAATTCACCCCTCCACTTT.

This clonotype was seen at least ten times. This chain uses TRBV4-1 with TRBJ2-2, with a possible D match to TRBD1 (6 bases). Germline CDR1 and CDR2: MGHRA and YSYEKL. Trimming removed 0 bases from V and 1 base from J, with 9 bases in between. The CDR3 is 16 amino acids. In nucleotides, the CDR3 is TGCGCCAGCAGCCAAGACAGCAGGGGGAACACCGGGGAGCTGTTTTTT. Translation: CASSQDSRGNTGELFF.

This clonotype was seen ten or more times. The V and J genes are TRBV7-8 and TRBJ2-3; no clear D gene. Germline CDR1 is SGHVS and CDR2 is FQNEAQ. The CDR3 is 14 amino acids. V lost 5 bases and J 1 base, leaving 10 bases between the germline ends. The CDR3 loop is CASSLNWGTDTQYF. Written as DNA, the CDR3 is TGTGCCAGCAGCCTAAATTGGGGCACAGATACGCAGTATTTT.

This clonotype was recorded many times. The chain carries TRBV21-1 and TRBJ2-3; no check of the table's D call, TRBD2, against the DNA was made. TRBV21-1 is a pseudogene locus. The CDR3 spans 19 residues. CDR3 loop: CASSKSGTSDEPSTDTQYF. CDR3 sequence (DNA): TGTGCCAGCAGCAAGAGCGGGACTAGCGACGAACCTAGCACAGATACGCAGTATTTT.

The chain recombines TRBV2 with TRBJ2-5, with TRBD1 as a possible D gene (5 bases). V lost 6 bases and J 2 bases, leaving 19 bases between the germline ends. This CDR3 comprises 16 residues. Germline V gene lookup returns CDR1 SNHLY and CDR2 FYNNEI. The CDR3 DNA reads TGTGCCAGCAGCTCCTCTAGTACAGGTAGGCAAGAGACCCAGTACTTC. Its translation is CASSSSSTGRQETQYF.

This clonotype was counted at least ten times. The rearrangement links TRBV20-1 to TRBJ2-1; D uncertain. The germline V gene has CDR1 DFQATT and CDR2 SNEGSKA (reference sequence). The CDR3 spans 15 residues. V was cut by 5 bases and J by 3 bases, with 17 bases left in between. In nucleotides, the CDR3 is TGCAGTGCTCAACGGGCCAACGACAACTACAATGAGCAGTTCTTC. This encodes CSAQRANDNYNEQFF.

This clonotype was counted ten times or more. The chain has TRBV5-1 and TRBJ1-1, with D possibly TRBD1 on 5 matching bases. CDR3 length: 15 residues. V shed 0 bases and J shed 3 bases, with 12 bases lying between them. The V gene's germline CDR1 is SGHRS and CDR2 YFSETQ. CDR3 amino acids: CASSLVAVQDTEAFF. CDR3 bases: TGCGCCAGCAGCTTGGTAGCGGTACAGGACACTGAAGCTTTCTTT.